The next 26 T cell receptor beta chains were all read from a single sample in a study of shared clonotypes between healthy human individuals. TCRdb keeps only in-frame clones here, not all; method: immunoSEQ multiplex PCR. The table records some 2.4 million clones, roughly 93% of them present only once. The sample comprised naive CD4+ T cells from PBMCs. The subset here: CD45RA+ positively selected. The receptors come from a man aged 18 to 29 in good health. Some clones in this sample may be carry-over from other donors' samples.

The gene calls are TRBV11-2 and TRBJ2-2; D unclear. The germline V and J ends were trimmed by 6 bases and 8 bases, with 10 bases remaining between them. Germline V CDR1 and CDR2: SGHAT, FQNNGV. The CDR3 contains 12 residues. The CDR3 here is CASRPDPGELFF. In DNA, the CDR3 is TGTGCCAGCAGACCCGATCCGGGGGAGCTGTTTTTT.

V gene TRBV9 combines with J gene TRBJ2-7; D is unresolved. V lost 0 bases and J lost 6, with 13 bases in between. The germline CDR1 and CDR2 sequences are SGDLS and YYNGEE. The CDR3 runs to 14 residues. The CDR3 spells CASSVDGSRAEQYF. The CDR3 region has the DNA TGTGCCAGCAGCGTAGACGGCTCCCGGGCCGAGCAGTACTTC.

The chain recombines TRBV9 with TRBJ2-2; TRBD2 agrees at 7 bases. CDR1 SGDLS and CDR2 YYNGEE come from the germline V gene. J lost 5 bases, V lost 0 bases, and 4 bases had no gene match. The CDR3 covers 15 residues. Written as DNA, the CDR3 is TGTGCCAGCAGCGTAGGGGGTAGCGGGACCGGGGAGCTGTTTTTT. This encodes CASSVGGSGTGELFF.

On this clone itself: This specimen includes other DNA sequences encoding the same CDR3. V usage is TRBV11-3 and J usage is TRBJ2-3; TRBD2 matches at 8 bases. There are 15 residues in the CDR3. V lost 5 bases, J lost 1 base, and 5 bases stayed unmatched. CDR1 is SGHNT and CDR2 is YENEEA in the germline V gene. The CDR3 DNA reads TGTGCCAGCAGCCAAGGACTAGCCGGCACAGATACGCAGTATTTT. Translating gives CASSQGLAGTDTQYF.

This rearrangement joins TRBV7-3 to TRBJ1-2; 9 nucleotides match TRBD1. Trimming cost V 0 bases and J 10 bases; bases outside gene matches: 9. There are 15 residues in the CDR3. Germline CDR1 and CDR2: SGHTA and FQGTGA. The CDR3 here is CASSLTAGQGYNYTF. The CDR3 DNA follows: TGTGCCAGCAGCTTAACGGCGGGACAGGGATATAACTACACCTTC.

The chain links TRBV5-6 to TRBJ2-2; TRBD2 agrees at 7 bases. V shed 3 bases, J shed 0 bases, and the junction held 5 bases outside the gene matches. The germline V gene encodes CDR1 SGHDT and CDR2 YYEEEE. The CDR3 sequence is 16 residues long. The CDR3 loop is CASSSLAVSNTGELFF. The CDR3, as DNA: TGTGCCAGCAGCTCCCTAGCGGTTTCGAACACCGGGGAGCTGTTTTTT.

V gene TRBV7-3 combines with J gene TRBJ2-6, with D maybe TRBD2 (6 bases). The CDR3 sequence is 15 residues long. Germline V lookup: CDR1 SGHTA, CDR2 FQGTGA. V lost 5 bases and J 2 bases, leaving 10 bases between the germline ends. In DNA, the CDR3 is TGTGCCAGCAGCGTGTCGGGGGCTGGGGCCAACGTCCTGACTTTC. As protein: CASSVSGAGANVLTF.

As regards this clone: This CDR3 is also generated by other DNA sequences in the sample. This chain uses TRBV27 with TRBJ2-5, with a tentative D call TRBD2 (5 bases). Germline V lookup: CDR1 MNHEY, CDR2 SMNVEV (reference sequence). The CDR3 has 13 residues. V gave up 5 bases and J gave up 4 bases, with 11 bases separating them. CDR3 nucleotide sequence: TGTGCCAGCAGTCCCCGGACTGGAGAGACCCAGTACTTC. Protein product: CASSPRTGETQYF.

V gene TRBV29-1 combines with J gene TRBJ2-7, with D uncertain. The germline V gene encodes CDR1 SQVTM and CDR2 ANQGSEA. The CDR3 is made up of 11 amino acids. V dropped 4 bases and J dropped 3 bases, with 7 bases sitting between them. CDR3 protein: CSVVSDYEQYF. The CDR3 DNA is TGCAGCGTTGTAAGTGACTACGAGCAGTACTTC.

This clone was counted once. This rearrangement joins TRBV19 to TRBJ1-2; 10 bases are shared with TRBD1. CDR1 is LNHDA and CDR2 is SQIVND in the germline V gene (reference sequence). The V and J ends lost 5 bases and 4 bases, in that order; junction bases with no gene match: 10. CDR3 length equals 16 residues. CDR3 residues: CASSPLRDRGFYGYTF. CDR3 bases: TGTGCCAGTAGTCCCCTCCGGGACAGGGGTTTCTATGGCTACACCTTC. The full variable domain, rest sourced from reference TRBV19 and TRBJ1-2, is DGGITQSPKYLFRKEGQNVTLSCEQNLNHDAMYWYRQDPGQGLRLIYYSQIVNDFQKGDIAEGYSVSREKKESFPLTVTSAQKNPTAFYLCASSPLRDRGFYGYTFGSGTRLTVV.

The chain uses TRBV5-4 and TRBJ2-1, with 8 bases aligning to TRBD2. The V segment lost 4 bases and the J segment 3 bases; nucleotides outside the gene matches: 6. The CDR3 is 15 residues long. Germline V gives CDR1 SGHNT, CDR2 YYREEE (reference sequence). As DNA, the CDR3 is TGTGCCAGCAGCGTTCAGCGGGAGAACTACAATGAGCAGTTCTTC. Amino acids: CASSVQRENYNEQFF.

The CDR3 loop is CASSADRVETQYF. CDR3 sequence (DNA): TGTGCCAGCAGTGCGGACAGGGTAGAGACCCAGTACTTC. This chain joins TRBV6-1 and TRBJ2-5; TRBD1 aligns across 8 bases. CDR1 is MNHNS, CDR2 SASEGT, per germline. This CDR3 region has 13 residues. With 4 bases clipped from V and 4 bases from J, the junction kept 2 bases outside the gene matches.

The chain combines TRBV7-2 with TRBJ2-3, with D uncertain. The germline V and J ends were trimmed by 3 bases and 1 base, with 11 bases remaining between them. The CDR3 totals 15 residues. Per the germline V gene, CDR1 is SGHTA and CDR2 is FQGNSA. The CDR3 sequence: CASSFFRVGTDTQYF. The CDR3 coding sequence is TGTGCCAGCAGCTTCTTTCGTGTCGGCACAGATACGCAGTATTTT.

The CDR3 nucleotides read TGTGCCAGCTCACCAAATGATGCAGTCGGCTACACCTTC. Translation: CASSPNDAVGYTF. V gene TRBV18 combines with J gene TRBJ1-2; no clear D gene. Per the germline V gene, CDR1 is KGHSH and CDR2 is LQKENI. Deletions cut 2 bases from V and 8 bases from J, with 12 bases between. This CDR3 region has 13 residues.

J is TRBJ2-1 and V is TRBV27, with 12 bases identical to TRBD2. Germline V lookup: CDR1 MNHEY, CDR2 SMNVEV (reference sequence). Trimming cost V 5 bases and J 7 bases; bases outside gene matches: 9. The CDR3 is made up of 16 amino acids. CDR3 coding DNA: TGTGCCAGCAGTACGCTAGCGGGAGGGCGGAGGAATGAGCAGTTCTTC. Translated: CASSTLAGGRRNEQFF.

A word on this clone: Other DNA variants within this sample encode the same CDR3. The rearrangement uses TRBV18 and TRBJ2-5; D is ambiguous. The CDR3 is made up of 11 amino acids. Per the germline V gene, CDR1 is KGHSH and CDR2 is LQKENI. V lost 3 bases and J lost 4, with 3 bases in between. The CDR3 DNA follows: TGTGCCAGCTCACCTGGAGAGACCCAGTACTTC. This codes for CASSPGETQYF.

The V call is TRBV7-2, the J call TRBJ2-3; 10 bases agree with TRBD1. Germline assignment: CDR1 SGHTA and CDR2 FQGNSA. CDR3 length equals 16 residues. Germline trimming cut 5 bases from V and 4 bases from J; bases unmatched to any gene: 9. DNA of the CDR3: TGTGCCAGCAGCCGAGACCGGGACAGGGGATCAGATACGCAGTATTTT. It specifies CASSRDRDRGSDTQYF.

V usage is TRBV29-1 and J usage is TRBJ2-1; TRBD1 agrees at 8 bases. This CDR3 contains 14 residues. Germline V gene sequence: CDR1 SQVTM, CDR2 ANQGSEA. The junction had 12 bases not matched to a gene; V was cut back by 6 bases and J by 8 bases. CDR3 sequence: CSVNRGIQSDEQFF. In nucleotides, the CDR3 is TGCAGCGTCAACAGGGGGATCCAATCCGATGAGCAGTTCTTC.

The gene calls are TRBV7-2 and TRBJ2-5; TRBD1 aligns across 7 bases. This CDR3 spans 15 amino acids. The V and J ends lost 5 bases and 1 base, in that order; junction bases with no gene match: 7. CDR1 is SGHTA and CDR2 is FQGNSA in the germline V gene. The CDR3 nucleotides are TGTGCCAGCAGCGTACAAGGGACAGTCCAAGAGACCCAGTACTTC. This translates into CASSVQGTVQETQYF. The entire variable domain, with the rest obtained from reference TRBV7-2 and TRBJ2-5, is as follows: GAGVSQSPSNKVTEKGKDVELRCDPISGHTALYWYRQSLGQGLEFLIYFQGNSAPDKSGLPSDRFSAERTGGSVSTLTIQRTQQEDSAVYLCASSVQGTVQETQYFGPGTRLLVL.

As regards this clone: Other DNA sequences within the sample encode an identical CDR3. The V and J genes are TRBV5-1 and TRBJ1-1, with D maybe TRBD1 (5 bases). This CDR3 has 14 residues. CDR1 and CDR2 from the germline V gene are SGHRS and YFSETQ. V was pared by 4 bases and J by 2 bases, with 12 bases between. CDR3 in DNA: TGCGCCAGCAGCCCCGGGGGTCCTAACACTGAAGCTTTCTTT. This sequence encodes CASSPGGPNTEAFF.

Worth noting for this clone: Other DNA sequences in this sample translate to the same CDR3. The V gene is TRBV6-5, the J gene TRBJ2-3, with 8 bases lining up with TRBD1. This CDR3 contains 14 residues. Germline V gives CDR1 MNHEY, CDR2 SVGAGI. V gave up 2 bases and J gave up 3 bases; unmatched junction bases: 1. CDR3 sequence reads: CASSYRQGTDTQYF. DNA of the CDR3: TGTGCCAGCAGTTACAGACAGGGGACAGATACGCAGTATTTT.

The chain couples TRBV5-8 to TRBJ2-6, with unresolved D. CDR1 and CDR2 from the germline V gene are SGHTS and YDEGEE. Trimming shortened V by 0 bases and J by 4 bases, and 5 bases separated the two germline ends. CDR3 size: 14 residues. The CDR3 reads CASSLDGGANVLTF. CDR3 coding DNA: TGTGCCAGCAGCTTGGATGGAGGGGCCAACGTCCTGACTTTC. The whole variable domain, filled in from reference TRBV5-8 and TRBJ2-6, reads EAGVTQSPTHLIKTRGQQATLRCSPISGHTSVYWYQQALGLGLQFLLWYDEGEERNRGNFPPRFSGRQFPNYSSELNVNALELEDSALYLCASSLDGGANVLTFGAGSRLTVL.

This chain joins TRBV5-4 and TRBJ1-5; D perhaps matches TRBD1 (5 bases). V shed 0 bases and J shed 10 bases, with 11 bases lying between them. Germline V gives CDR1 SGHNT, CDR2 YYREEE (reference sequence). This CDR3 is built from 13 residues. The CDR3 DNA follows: TGTGCCAGCAGCTTGGCTGGGGCCGGCCCCCAGCATTTT. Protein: CASSLAGAGPQHF.

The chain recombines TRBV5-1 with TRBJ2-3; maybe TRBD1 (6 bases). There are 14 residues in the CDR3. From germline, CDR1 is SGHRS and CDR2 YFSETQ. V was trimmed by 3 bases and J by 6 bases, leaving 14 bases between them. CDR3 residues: CASSSGAGSDTQYF. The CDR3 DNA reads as TGCGCCAGCAGCTCAGGGGCTGGTTCGGATACGCAGTATTTT.

The DNA for the CDR3 is TGCGCCAGCAGCTTGCTTGTGAGGGGACACCCGAACACTGAAGCTTTCTTT. Encoded protein: CASSLLVRGHPNTEAFF. The V call is TRBV5-1, the J call TRBJ1-1, with D possibly matching TRBD1 (6 bases). V was clipped by 1 base and J by 1 base, with 17 bases between them. Germline V gives CDR1 SGHRS, CDR2 YFSETQ. The CDR3 has 17 amino acids.

CDR3 DNA: TGTGCCAGCAGTGAAGATAGGTCGGGCAATCAGCCCCAGCATTTT. It encodes CASSEDRSGNQPQHF. The chain uses TRBV25-1 and TRBJ1-5; no clear D gene. The V gene lost 2 bases and the J gene lost 2 bases, with 10 bases spanning the gap. The germline V gene has CDR1 MGHDK and CDR2 SYGVNS. The CDR3 runs to 15 residues.